One sample yielded the 8 T cell receptor beta chains listed below, sequenced in a study of cytomegalovirus exposure and HLA in healthy donors. The PCR was carried out with 60 Vbeta primers and 13 Jbeta primers. Repertoires were generated with immunoSEQ multiplex PCR, while TCRdb's copy carries only in-frame clones and drops some. The profile shows fewer than 200,000 clones, approximately 76% of them singletons. Source material: PBMCs. Receptors originate from a young woman in good health and CMV-seropositive.

This clone has only one observation. The V gene is TRBV7-9, the J gene TRBJ2-7; 10 nucleotides agree with TRBD1. With 3 bases clipped from V and 5 bases from J, the junction kept 4 bases outside the gene matches. CDR1 SEHNR and CDR2 FQNEAQ come from the germline V gene (reference sequence). The CDR3 loop spans 14 amino acids. The CDR3 sequence is CASSFRDRGHEQYF. The CDR3 region has the DNA TGTGCCAGCAGCTTCCGGGACAGGGGCCACGAGCAGTACTTC.

On this clone itself: The junction departs from the called germline gene at one end, perhaps through a read error. The chain is built from TRBV5-6 and TRBJ2-3, with a tentative D call TRBD1 (6 bases). Germline V gene data show CDR1 as SGHDT and CDR2 as YYEEEE. This CDR3 is built from 15 residues. Here the CDR3 reads CASSLEQGRTDMQYF. CDR3 coding DNA: TGTGCCAGCAGCTTGGAACAGGGCCGCACAGATATGCAGTATTTT.

The chain is built from TRBV7-6 and TRBJ2-7; 9 positions agree with TRBD1. V was clipped by 6 bases and J by 5 bases; unmatched bases: 8. The CDR3 runs 14 residues. Looked up from germline, CDR1 is SGHVS and CDR2 is FNYEAQ. CDR3 DNA sequence: TGTGCCAGCAGTTTGGGACAGGGTAGCAACGAGCAGTACTTC. Encoded protein: CASSLGQGSNEQYF.

The chain is built from TRBV30 and TRBJ2-7; 7 bases agree with TRBD2. This CDR3 is 13 amino acids long. Germline loops: CDR1 GTSNPN, CDR2 SVGIG (reference sequence). The junction had 4 bases not matched to a gene; V was cut back by 5 bases and J by 0 bases. The DNA for the CDR3 is TGTGCCTGGGTGACGGGGGGCTCCTACGAGCAGTACTTC. It yields the protein CAWVTGGSYEQYF. Supplemented by reference TRBV30 and TRBJ2-7, the full variable domain reads SQTIHQWPATLVQPVGSPLSLECTVEGTSNPNLYWYRQAAGRGLQLLFYSVGIGQISSEVPQNLSASRPQDRQFILSSKKLLLSDSGFYLCAWVTGGSYEQYFGPGTRLTVT.

The chain recombines TRBV6-4 with TRBJ2-3; 10 positions agree with TRBD2. This CDR3 has 16 residues. Losses at the gene ends were 6 bases for V and 5 bases for J; bases not matched to a gene: 11. From germline, CDR1 is MRHNA and CDR2 SNTAGT. The CDR3 loop is CASSPVGASGRDTQYF. Here the CDR3 DNA reads TGTGCCAGCAGCCCTGTGGGGGCTAGCGGGAGAGATACGCAGTATTTT.

This sequence joins TRBV4-1 and TRBJ1-6; tentative D call: TRBD1 (5 bases). Germline CDR1 reads MGHRA; CDR2 reads YSYEKL. V dropped 4 bases and J dropped 4 bases, with 11 bases sitting between them. The CDR3 totals 15 residues. In DNA form, the CDR3 reads TGCGCCAGCAGCCCCAGACAGATATATAATTCACCCCTCCACTTT. This encodes CASSPRQIYNSPLHF.

This chain connects TRBV10-1 to TRBJ2-5; weak D call: TRBD2 (6 bases). Germline CDR1 is WNHNN and CDR2 is SYGVQD (reference sequence). The CDR3 consists of 14 residues. Trimming cost V 0 bases and J 5 bases, with 10 bases left between them. The DNA of the CDR3 is TGCGCCAGCAGTGAGTCGACTGGAGGGGAGACCCAGTACTTC. Translating it yields CASSESTGGETQYF.

The chain joins TRBV7-2 to TRBJ2-3; D may be TRBD1 (7 bases). V lost 5 bases and J lost 4, with 22 bases in between. CDR1 is SGHTA and CDR2 is FQGNSA in the germline V gene. This CDR3 has 17 amino acids. CDR3 region: CASSQGRQGGRADTQYF. The DNA for the CDR3 is TGTGCCAGCAGCCAGGGGAGGCAGGGGGGTCGGGCAGATACGCAGTATTTT. The entire variable domain, with the rest obtained from reference TRBV7-2 and TRBJ2-3, is as follows: GAGVSQSPSNKVTEKGKDVELRCDPISGHTALYWYRQSLGQGLEFLIYFQGNSAPDKSGLPSDRFSAERTGGSVSTLTIQRTQQEDSAVYLCASSQGRQGGRADTQYFGPGTRLTVL.